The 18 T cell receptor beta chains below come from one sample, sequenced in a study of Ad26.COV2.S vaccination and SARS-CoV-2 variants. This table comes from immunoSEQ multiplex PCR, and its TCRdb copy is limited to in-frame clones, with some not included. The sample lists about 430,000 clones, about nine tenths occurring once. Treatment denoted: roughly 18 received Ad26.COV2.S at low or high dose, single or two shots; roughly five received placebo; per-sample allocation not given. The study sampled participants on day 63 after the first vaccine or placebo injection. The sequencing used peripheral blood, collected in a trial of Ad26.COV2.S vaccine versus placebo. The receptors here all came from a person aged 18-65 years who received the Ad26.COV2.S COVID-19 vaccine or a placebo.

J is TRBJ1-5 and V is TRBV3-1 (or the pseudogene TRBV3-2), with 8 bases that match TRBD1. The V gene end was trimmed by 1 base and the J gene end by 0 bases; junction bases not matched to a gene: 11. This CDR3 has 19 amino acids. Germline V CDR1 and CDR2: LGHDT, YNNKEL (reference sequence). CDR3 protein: CASSQASRQGTYSNQPQHF. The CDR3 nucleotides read TGTGCCAGCAGCCAAGCCAGCCGACAGGGGACGTATAGCAATCAGCCCCAGCATTTT.

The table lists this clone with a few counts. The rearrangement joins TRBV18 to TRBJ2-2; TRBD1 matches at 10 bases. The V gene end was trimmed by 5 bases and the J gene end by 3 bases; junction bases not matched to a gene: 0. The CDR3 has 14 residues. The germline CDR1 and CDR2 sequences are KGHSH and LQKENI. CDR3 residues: CASSGQGDTGELFF. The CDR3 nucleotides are TGTGCCAGCTCAGGACAGGGGGACACCGGGGAGCTGTTTTTT.

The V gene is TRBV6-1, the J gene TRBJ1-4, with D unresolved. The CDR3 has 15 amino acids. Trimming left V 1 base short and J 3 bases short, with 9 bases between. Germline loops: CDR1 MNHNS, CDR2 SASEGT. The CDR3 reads CASSEGRPSNEKLFF. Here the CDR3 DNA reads TGTGCCAGCAGTGAAGGAAGGCCTTCTAATGAAAAACTGTTTTTT.

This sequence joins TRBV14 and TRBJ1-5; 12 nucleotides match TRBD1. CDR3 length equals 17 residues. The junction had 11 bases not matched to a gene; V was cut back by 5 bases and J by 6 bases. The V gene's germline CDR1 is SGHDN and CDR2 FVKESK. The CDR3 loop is CASSSARDRGLAQPQHF. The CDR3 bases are TGTGCCAGCAGCTCTGCAAGGGACAGGGGGCTGGCTCAGCCCCAGCATTTT.

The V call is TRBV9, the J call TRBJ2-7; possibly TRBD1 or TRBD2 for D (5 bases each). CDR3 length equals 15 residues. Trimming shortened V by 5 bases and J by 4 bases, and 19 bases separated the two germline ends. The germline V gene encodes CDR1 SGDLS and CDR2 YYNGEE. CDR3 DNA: TGTGCCAGCAGTGCTAGTGGGGCGGGCGAGTACGAGCAGTACTTC. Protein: CASSASGAGEYEQYF.

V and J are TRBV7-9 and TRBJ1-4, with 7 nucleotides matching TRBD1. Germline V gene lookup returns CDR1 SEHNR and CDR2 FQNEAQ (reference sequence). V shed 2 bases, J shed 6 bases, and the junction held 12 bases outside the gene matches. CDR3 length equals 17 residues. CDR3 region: CASSLPGQSFGDEKLFF. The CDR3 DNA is TGTGCCAGCAGCTTACCGGGACAGTCCTTCGGTGATGAAAAACTGTTTTTT.

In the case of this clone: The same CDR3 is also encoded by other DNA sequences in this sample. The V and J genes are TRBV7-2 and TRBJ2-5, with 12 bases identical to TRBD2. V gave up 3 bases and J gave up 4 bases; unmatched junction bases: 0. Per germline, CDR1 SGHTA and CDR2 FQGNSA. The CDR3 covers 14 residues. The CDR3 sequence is CASSLGLAGETQYF. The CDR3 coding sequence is TGTGCCAGCAGCTTGGGACTAGCGGGAGAGACCCAGTACTTC.

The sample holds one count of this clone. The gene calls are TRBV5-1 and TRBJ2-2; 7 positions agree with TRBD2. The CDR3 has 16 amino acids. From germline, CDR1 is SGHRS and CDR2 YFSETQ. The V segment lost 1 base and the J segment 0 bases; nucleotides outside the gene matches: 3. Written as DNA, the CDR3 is TGCGCCAGCAGCTTGAGGCTAGCGGCGAACACCGGGGAGCTGTTTTTT. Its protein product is CASSLRLAANTGELFF.

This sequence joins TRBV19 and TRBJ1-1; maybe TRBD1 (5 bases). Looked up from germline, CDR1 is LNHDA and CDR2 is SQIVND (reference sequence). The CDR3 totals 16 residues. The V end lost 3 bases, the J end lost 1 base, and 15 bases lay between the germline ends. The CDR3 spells CASSIIGQGSNTEAFF. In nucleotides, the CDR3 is TGTGCCAGTAGTATTATAGGGCAGGGATCGAACACTGAAGCTTTCTTT.

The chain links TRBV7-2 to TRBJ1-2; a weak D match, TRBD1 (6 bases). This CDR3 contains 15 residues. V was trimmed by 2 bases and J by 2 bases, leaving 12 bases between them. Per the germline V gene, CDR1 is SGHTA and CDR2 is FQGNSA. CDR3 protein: CASSLMGGQNYGYTF. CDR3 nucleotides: TGTGCCAGCAGCTTAATGGGTGGACAGAACTATGGCTACACCTTC. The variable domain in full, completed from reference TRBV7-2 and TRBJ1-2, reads GAGVSQSPSNKVTEKGKDVELRCDPISGHTALYWYRQSLGQGLEFLIYFQGNSAPDKSGLPSDRFSAERTGGSVSTLTIQRTQQEDSAVYLCASSLMGGQNYGYTFGSGTRLTVV.

CDR3 amino acids: CASTPGGSKETQYF. The CDR3 region has the DNA TGTGCCAGCACCCCGGGGGGTTCTAAAGAGACCCAGTACTTC. The gene calls are TRBV6-2 or TRBV6-3 and TRBJ2-5; 7 positions agree with TRBD2. V was clipped by 7 bases and J by 3 bases; unmatched bases: 8. In germline, CDR1 is MNHEY, CDR2 SVGEGT. The CDR3 spans 14 residues.

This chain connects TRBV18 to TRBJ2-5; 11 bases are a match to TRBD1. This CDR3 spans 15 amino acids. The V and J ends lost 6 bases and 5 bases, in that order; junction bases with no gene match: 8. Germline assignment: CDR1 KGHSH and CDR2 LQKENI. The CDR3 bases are TGTGCCAGCTCGTCCGGGACAGGGGGTTTGGAGACCCAGTACTTC. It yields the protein CASSSGTGGLETQYF.

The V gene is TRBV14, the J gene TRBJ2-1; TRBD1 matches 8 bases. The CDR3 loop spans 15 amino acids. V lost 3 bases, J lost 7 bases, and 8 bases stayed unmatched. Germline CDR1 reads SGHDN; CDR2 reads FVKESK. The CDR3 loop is CASSQARTGTNEQFF. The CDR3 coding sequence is TGTGCCAGCAGCCAGGCCCGGACAGGGACGAATGAGCAGTTCTTC.

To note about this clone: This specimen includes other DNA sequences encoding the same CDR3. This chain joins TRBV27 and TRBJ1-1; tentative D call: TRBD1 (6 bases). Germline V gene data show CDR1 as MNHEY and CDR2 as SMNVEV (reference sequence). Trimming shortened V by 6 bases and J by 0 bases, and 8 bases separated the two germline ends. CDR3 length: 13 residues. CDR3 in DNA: TGTGCCAGCAGCAGACAGGTGAACACTGAAGCTTTCTTT. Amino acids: CASSRQVNTEAFF.

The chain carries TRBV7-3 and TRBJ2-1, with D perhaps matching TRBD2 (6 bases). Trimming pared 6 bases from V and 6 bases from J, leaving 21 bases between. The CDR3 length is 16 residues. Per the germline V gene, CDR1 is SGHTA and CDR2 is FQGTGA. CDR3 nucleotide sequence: TGTGCCAGCAGTTCCAACCGGGCATCTAGCGCCAATGAGCAGTTCTTC. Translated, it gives CASSSNRASSANEQFF.

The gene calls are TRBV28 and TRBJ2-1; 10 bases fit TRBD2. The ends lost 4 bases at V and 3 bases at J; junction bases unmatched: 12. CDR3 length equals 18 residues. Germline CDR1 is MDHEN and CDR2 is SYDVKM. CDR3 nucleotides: TGTGCCAGCAGTTACGCTAGCGGGAGACCTGCTGGCTACAATGAGCAGTTCTTC. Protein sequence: CASSYASGRPAGYNEQFF.

This CDR3 is CASSLGVGELFF. The DNA for the CDR3 is TGTGCCAGCAGCTTGGGAGTCGGGGAGCTGTTTTTT. This chain links TRBV5-6 with TRBJ2-2; D gene unclear. This CDR3 has 12 amino acids. Germline loops: CDR1 SGHDT, CDR2 YYEEEE. Trimming removed 0 bases at V and 7 bases at J, with 4 bases between.

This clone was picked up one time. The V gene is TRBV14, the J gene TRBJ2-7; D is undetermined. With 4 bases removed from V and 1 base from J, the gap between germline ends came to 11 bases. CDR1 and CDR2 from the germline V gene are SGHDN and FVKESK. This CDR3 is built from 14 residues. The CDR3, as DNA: TGTGCCAGCAGCCCCGCCCACGGATCCTACGAGCAGTACTTC. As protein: CASSPAHGSYEQYF.